This paragraph covers one TCR beta chain sequence. Its antigen is as yet unknown. These data come from a study of T-cell memory formation after mild COVID-19. Overall study: Largely donor-specific sequence clusters came from a couple of donors.

Broader study findings: Proof of SARS-CoV-2 specificity was absent for the second-wave clones that crested on day 37. Clones that contracted from day 15 to 85 had balanced CD4/CD8; later expanders were CD4+ biased.

From germline, CDR1 is SEHNR and CDR2 FQNEAQ (reference sequence). CDR3 size: 12 residues. V shed 10 bases and J 8 bases; nucleotides not matched to a gene: 7. TCRdb analysed the 5' RACE reads with MiXCR anew, one entry per CDR3 protein. The sample yields a few hundred thousand distinct CDR3 sequences, about 20% seen once. The sequencing input was PBMCs or a T cell subset sorted from them (not recorded which). The V gene is TRBV7-9, the J gene TRBJ2-1, with 8 bases lining up with TRBD2. The receptor comes from an adult woman who had mild COVID-19 (a few samples of this study predate the infection). Cell type and time point are not known. The CDR3 here is CATRGGWYEQFF. For the CDR3, the DNA is TGTGCCACCCGGGGGGGGTGGTATGAGCAGTTCTTC.